This T cell receptor (beta chain) emerged from a study of T cells and Merkel cell carcinoma outcomes. The germline gives CDR1 SGHRS, CDR2 YFSETQ. This CDR3 spans 17 amino acids. As for this clone: Its antigen is currently unknown. A read error may account for a junction end that differs from germline.

Some clones are missing from TCRdb's copy, which holds only in-frame ones; the method was immunoSEQ multiplex PCR. The profile shows 1,500 to 2,000 clones, about 93% of them singletons. Study results and limitations: In Merkel cell carcinoma, repertoire and T-cell density reportedly predicted outcomes.

The material sequenced was tumor tissue from Merkel cell carcinoma. The rearrangement links TRBV5-1 to TRBJ1-2; D may be TRBD1 (6 bases). The sequence was collected from a human donor with Merkel cell carcinoma. CDR3 sequence: CASSLGSGGREWDGYTF. CDR3 in DNA: TGTGCCAGCAGCTTGGGTTCCGGGGGCAGGGAATGGGATGGCTACACCTTC.